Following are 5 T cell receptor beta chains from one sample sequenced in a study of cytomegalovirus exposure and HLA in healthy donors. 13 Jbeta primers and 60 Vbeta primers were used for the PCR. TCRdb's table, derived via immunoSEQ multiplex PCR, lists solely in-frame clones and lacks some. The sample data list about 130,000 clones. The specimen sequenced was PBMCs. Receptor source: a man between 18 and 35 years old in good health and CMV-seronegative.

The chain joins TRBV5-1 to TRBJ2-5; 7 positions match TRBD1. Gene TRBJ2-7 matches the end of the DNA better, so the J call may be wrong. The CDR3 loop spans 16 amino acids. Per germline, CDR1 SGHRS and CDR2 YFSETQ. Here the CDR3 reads CASSLGDSWSMAEQYF. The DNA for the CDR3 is TGCGCCAGCAGCTTGGGGGACAGTTGGTCAATGGCCGAGCAGTACTTC.

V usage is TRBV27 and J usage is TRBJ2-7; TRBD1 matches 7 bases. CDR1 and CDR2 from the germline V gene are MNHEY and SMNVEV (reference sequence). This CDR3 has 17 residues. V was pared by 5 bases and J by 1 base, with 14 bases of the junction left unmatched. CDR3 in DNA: TGTGCCAGCAGTCTCCGGGACAGCCGTATAATATCCTACGAGCAGTACTTC. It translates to CASSLRDSRIISYEQYF.

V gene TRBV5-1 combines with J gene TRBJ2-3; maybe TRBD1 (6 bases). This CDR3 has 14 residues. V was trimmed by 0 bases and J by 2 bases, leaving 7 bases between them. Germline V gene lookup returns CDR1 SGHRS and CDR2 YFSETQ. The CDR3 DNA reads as TGCGCCAGCAGCTTGGACAGGGCCACAGATACGCAGTATTTT. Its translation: CASSLDRATDTQYF.

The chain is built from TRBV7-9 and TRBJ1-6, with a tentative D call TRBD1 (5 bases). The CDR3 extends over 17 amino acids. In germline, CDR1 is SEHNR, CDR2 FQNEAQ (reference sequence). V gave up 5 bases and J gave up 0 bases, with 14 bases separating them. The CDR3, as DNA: TGTGCCAGCAGCACAGACAGAACCCACTCCTATAATTCACCCCTCCACTTT. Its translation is CASSTDRTHSYNSPLHF.

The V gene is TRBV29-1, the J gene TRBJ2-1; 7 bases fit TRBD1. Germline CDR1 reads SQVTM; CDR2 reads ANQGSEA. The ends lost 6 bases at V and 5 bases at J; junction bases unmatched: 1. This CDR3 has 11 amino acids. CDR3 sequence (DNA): TGCAGCGTGGACAGGAACAATGAGCAGTTCTTC. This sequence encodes CSVDRNNEQFF.